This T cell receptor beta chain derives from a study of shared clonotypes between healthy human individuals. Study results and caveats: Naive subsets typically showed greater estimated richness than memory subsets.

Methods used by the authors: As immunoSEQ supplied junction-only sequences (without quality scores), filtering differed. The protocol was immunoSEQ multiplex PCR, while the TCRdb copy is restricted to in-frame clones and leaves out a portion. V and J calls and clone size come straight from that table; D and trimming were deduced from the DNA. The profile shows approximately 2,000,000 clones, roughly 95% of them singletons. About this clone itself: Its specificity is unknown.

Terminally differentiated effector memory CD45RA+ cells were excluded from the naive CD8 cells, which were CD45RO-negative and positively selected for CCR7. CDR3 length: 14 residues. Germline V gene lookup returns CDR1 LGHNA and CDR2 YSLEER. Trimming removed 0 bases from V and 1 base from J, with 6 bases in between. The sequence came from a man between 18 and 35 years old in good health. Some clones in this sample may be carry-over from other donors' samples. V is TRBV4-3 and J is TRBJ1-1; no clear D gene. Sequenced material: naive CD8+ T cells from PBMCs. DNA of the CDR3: TGCGCCAGCAGCCAAGAACTCAAGAACACTGAAGCTTTCTTT. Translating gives CASSQELKNTEAFF.